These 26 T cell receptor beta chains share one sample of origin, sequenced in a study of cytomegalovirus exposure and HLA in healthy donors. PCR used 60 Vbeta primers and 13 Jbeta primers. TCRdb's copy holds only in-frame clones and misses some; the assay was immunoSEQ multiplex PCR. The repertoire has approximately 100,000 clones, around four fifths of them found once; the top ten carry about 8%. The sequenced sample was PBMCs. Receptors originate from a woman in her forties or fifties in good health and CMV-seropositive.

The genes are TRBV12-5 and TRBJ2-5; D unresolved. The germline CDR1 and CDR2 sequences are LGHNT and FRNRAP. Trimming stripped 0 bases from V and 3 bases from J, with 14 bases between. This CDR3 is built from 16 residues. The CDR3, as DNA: TGTGCTAGTGGTTTGGTAAAGAAGAACTCCGAAGAGACCCAGTACTTC. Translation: CASGLVKKNSEETQYF.

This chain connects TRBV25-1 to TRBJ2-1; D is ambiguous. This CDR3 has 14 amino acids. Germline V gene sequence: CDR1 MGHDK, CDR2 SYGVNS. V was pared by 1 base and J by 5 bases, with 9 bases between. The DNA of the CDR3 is TGTGCCAGCAGTGAATCCGCAGGCCACAATGAGCAGTTCTTC. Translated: CASSESAGHNEQFF.

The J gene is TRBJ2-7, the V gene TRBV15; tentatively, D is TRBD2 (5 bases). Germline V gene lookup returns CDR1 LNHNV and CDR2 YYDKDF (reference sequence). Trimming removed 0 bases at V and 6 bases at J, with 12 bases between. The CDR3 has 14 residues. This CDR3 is CATSRDPGLGEQYF. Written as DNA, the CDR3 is TGTGCCACCAGCAGAGATCCGGGGTTGGGCGAGCAGTACTTC.

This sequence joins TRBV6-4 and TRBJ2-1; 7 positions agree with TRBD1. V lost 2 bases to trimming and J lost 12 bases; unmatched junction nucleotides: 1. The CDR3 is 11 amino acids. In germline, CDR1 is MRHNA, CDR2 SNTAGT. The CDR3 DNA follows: TGTGCCAGCAGTGACGGGACAGTGCAGTTCTTC. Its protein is CASSDGTVQFF.

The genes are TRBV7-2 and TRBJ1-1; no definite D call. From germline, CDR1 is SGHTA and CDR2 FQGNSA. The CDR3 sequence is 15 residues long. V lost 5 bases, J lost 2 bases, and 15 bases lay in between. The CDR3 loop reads CASSPRGTTNTEAFF. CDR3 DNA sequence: TGTGCCAGCAGCCCAAGAGGCACTACCAACACTGAAGCTTTCTTT. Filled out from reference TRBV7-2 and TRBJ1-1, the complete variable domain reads GAGVSQSPSNKVTEKGKDVELRCDPISGHTALYWYRQSLGQGLEFLIYFQGNSAPDKSGLPSDRFSAERTGGSVSTLTIQRTQQEDSAVYLCASSPRGTTNTEAFFGQGTRLTVV.

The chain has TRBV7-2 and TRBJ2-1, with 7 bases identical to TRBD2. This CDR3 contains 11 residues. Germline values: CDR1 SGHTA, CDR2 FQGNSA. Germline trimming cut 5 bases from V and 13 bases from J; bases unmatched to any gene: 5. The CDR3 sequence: CASSGGGRQFF. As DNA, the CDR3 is TGTGCCAGCAGCGGCGGCGGGAGACAGTTCTTC.

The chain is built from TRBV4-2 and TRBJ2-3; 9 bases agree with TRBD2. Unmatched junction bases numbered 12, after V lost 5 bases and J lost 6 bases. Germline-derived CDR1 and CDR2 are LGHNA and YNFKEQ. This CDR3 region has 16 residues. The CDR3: CASSALGGGAMDTQYF. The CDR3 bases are TGTGCCAGCAGCGCTCTTGGCGGGGGGGCTATGGATACGCAGTATTTT.

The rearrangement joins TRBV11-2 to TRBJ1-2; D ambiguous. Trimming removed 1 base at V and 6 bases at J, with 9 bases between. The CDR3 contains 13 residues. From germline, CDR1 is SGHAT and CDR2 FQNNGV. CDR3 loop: CASSLGPSDGYTF. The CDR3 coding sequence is TGTGCCAGCAGCTTAGGCCCTAGCGATGGCTACACCTTC.

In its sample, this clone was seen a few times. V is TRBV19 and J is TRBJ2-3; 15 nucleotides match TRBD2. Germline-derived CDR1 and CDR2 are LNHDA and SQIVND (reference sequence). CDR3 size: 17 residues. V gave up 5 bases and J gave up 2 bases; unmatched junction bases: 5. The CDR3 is CASSLGTSGRITDTQYF. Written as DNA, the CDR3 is TGTGCCAGTAGTCTAGGGACTAGCGGGAGGATCACAGATACGCAGTATTTT.

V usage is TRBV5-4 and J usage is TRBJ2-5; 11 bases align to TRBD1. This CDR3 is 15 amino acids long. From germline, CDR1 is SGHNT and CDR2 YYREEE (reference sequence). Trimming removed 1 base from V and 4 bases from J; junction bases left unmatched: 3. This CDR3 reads CASSLPGQGGETQYF. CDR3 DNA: TGTGCCAGCAGCTTGCCGGGACAGGGGGGAGAGACCCAGTACTTC.

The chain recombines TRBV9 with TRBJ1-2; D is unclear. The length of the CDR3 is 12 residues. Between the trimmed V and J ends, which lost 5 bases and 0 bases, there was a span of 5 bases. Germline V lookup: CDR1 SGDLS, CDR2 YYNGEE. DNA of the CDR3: TGTGCCAGCAGAACTTCTAACTATGGCTACACCTTC. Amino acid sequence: CASRTSNYGYTF.

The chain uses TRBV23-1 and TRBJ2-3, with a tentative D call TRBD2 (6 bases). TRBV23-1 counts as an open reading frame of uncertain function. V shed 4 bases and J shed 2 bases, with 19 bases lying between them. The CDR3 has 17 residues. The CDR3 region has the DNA TGCGCCAGCAGTCGGACGGAGGGGCAGGGAATCACAGATACGCAGTATTTT. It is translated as CASSRTEGQGITDTQYF.

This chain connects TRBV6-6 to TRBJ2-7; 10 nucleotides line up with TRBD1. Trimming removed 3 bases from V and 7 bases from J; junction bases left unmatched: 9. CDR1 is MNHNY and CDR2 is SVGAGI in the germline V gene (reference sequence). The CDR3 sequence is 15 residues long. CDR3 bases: TGTGCCAGCAGTTATTCGACAGGGGGCCTGGGGGAGCAGTACTTC. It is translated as CASSYSTGGLGEQYF.

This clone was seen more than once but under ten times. The CDR3 sequence is CSVDGAGGSDTQYF. CDR3 nucleotides: TGCAGCGTTGACGGAGCGGGAGGGTCAGATACGCAGTATTTT. V is TRBV29-1 and J is TRBJ2-3; 10 bases agree with TRBD2. This CDR3 spans 14 amino acids. V lost 3 bases to trimming and J lost 4 bases; unmatched junction nucleotides: 4. CDR1 SQVTM and CDR2 ANQGSEA come from the germline V gene.

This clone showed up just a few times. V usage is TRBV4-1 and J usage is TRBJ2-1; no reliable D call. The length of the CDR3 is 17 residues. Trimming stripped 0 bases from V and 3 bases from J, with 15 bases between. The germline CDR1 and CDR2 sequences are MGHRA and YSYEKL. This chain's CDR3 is CASSQEVPTSVYNEQFF. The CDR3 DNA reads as TGCGCCAGCAGCCAAGAAGTCCCGACTTCCGTCTACAATGAGCAGTTCTTC.

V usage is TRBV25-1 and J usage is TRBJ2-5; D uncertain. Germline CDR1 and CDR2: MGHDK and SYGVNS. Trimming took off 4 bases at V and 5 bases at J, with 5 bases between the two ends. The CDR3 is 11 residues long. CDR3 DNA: TGTGCCAGCAGTGCCGGGGAGACCCAGTACTTC. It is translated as CASSAGETQYF. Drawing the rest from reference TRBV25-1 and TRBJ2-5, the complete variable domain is EADIYQTPRYLVIGTGKKITLECSQTMGHDKMYWYQQDPGMELHLIHYSYGVNSTEKGDLSSESTVSRIRTEHFPLTLESARPSHTSQYLCASSAGETQYFGPGTRLLVL.

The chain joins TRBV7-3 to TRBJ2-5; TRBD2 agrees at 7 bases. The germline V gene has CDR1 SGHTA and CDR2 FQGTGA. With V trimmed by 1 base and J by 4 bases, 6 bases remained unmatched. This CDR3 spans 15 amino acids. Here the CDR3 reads CASSLIAGQGETQYF. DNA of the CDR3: TGTGCCAGCAGCTTAATAGCGGGTCAGGGAGAGACCCAGTACTTC.

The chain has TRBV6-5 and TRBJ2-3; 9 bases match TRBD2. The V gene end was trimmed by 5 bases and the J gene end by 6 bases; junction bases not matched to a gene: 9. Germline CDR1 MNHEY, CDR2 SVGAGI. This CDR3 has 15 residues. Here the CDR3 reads CASSGLAKMADTQYF. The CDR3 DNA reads TGTGCCAGCAGTGGACTAGCGAAAATGGCCGATACGCAGTATTTT.

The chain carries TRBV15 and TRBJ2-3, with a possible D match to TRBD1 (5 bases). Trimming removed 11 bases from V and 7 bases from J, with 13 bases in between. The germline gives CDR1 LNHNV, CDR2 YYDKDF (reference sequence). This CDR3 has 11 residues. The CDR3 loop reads CASPDRHTQYF. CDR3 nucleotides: TGTGCCTCTCCCGACAGACATACGCAGTATTTT.

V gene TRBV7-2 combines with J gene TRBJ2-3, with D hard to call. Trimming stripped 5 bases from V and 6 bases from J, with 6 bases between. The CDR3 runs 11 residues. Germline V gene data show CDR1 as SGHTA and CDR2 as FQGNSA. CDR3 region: CASSHGDTQYF. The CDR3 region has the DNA TGTGCCAGCAGCCACGGGGATACGCAGTATTTT. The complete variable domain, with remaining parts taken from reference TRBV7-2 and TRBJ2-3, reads GAGVSQSPSNKVTEKGKDVELRCDPISGHTALYWYRQSLGQGLEFLIYFQGNSAPDKSGLPSDRFSAERTGGSVSTLTIQRTQQEDSAVYLCASSHGDTQYFGPGTRLTVL.

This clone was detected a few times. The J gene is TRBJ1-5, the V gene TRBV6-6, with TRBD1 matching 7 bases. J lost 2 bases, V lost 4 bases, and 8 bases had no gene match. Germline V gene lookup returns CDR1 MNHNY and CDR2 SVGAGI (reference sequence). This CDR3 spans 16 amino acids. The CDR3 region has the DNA TGTGCCAGCAGTTCAAGACAGGGTTCGGGCAATCAGCCCCAGCATTTT. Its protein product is CASSSRQGSGNQPQHF.

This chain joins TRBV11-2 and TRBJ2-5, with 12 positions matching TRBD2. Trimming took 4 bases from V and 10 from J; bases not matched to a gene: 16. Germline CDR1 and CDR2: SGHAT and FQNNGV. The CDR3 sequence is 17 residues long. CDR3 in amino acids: CASSSGLAGTPGGGQYF. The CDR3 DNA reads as TGTGCCAGCAGCTCCGGACTAGCGGGGACCCCAGGGGGAGGCCAGTACTTC.

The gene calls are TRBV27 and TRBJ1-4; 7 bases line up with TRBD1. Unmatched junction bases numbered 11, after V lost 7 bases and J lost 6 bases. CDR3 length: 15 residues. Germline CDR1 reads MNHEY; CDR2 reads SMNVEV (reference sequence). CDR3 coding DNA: TGTGCCAGCACCCACCTGGGCAGGGGGGATGAAAAACTGTTTTTT. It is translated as CASTHLGRGDEKLFF.

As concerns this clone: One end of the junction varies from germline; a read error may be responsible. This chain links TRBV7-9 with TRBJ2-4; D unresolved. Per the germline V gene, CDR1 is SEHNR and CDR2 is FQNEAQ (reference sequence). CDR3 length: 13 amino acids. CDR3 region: CSSSLNSKNIQYF. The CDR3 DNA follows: TGTTCCAGCAGCTTGAACAGCAAAAACATTCAGTACTTC.

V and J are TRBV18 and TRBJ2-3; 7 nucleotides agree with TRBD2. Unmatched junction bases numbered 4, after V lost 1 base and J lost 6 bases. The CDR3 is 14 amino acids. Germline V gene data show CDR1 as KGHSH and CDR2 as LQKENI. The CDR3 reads CASSPRSGEDTQYF. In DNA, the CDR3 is TGTGCCAGCTCACCACGCAGCGGGGAGGATACGCAGTATTTT.

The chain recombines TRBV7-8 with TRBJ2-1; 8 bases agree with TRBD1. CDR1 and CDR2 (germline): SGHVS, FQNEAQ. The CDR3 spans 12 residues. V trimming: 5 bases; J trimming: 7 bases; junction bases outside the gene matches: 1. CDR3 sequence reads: CASSTGGNEQFF. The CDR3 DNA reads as TGTGCCAGCAGCACAGGGGGGAATGAGCAGTTCTTC.